This T cell receptor beta chain was observed in a study of T cells after yellow fever vaccination. This clonotype showed up many times. Trimming left V 8 bases short and J 0 bases short, with 8 bases between. The CDR3 runs to 13 residues. CDR1 and CDR2 (germline): KGHSH, LQKENI. TCRdb re-called the 5' RACE reads with MiXCR, one entry per CDR3 protein. The sample shows 400,000 to 650,000 distinct CDR3 sequences, around a fifth of them seen only once. The TCR sequence derives from a man between 18 and 35 years old who received the YFV17D yellow fever vaccine. The chain combines TRBV18 with TRBJ2-1; D gene uncertain. The input for sequencing was PBMCs, taken more than 20 days after the first yellow fever vaccination. The CDR3 DNA is TGTGCCAGCAGCCCGAGCTCCTACAATGAGCAGTTCTTC. It specifies CASSPSSYNEQFF.